This T cell receptor (beta chain) was recovered during a study of yellow fever vaccine responses in identical twins. Trimming cost V 2 bases and J 7 bases, with 15 bases left between them. The CDR3 extends over 15 amino acids. Via MiXCR, TCRdb re-called the RT-PCR reads, giving one row per CDR3 protein. Among under 2,500 distinct CDR3 sequences listed, roughly 82% were seen once. This sample comprised T cells from blood (PBMCs), unsorted or a sorted subset (not recorded which), obtained before or after yellow fever vaccination (not recorded which). The chain joins TRBV12-3 or TRBV12-4 to TRBJ2-1; no definite D call. The TCR originated in a woman younger than 35 who received the yellow fever vaccine. The DNA of the CDR3 is TGTGCCAGCAGTTTAACAGACCCAGGACCGAATGAGCAGTTCTTC. Translated: CASSLTDPGPNEQFF.